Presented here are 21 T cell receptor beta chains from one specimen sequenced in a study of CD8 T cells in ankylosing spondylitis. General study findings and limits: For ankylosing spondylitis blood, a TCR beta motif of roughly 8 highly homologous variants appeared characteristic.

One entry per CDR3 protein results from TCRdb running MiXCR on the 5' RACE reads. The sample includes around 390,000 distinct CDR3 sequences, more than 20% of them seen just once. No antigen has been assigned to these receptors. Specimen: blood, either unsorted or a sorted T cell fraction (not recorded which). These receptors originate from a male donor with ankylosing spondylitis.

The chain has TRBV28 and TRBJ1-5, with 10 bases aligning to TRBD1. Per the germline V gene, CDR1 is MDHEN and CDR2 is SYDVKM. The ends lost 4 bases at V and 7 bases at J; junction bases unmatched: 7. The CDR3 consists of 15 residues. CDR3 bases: TGTGCCAGCAGTTCGAGGGACAGGGGAAGGCAGCCCCAGCATTTT. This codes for CASSSRDRGRQPQHF.

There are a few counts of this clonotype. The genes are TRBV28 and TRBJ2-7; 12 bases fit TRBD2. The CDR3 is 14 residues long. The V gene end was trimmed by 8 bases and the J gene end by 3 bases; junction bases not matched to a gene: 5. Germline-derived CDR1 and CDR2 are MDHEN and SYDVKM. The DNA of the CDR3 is TGTGCCAGCGCTCTAGCGGGGGGGGGCTACGAGCAGTACTTC. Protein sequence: CASALAGGGYEQYF.

The CDR3 sequence is CSARDRPVGRNEQFF. CDR3 in DNA: TGCAGTGCTAGAGACCGACCCGTGGGGCGCAATGAGCAGTTCTTC. The rearrangement links TRBV20-1 to TRBJ2-1, with a possible D match to TRBD1 (5 bases). CDR3 length equals 15 residues. CDR1 and CDR2 (germline): DFQATT, SNEGSKA (reference sequence). The V end lost 0 bases, the J end lost 6 bases, and 15 bases lay between the germline ends.

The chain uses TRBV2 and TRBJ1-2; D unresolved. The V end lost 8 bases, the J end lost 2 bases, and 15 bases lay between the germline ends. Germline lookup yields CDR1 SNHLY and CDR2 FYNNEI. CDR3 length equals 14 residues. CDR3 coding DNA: TGTGCCAGCGTAGACTCATATTCGAACTATGGCTACACCTTC. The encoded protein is CASVDSYSNYGYTF.

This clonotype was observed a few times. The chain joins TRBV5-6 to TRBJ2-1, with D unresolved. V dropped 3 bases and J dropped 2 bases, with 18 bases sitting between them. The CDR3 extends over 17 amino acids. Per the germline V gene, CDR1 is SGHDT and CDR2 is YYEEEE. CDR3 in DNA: TGTGCCAGCAGCTCAAACCTCCTCGGTAGGGCCTACAATGAGCAGTTCTTC. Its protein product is CASSSNLLGRAYNEQFF.

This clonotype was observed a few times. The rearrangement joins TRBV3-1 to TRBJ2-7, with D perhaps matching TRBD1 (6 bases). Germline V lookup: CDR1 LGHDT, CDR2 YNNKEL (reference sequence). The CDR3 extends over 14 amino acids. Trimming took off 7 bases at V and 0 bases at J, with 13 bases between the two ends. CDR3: CASTRGQSSYEQYF. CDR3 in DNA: TGTGCCAGCACCCGCGGACAGTCCTCCTACGAGCAGTACTTC.

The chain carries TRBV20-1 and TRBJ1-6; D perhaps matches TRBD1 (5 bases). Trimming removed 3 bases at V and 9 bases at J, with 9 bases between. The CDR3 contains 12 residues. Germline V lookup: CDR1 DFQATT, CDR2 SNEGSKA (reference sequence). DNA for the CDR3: TGCAGTGCTAGGCAGGGCAGTTCACCCCTCCACTTT. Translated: CSARQGSSPLHF.

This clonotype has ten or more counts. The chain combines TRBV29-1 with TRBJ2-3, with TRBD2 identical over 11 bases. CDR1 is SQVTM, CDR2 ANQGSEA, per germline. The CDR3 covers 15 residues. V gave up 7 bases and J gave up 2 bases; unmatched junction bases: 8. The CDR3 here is CSGKTSGEFTDTQYF. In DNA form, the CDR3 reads TGCAGCGGGAAGACTAGCGGGGAGTTCACAGATACGCAGTATTTT.

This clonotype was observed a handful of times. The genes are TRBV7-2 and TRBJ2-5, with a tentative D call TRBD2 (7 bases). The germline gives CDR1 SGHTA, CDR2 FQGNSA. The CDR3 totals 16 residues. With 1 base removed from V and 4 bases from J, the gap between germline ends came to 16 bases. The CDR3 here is CASSLVPPGGGETQYF. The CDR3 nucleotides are TGTGCCAGCAGCTTAGTACCACCGGGGGGCGGAGAGACCCAGTACTTC.

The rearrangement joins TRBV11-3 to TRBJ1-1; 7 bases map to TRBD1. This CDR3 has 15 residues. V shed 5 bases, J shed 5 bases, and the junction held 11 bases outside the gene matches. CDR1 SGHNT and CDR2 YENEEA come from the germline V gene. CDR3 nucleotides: TGTGCCAGCAGCAAAGCCACAGGGGTTTGGACTGAAGCTTTCTTT. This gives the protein CASSKATGVWTEAFF.

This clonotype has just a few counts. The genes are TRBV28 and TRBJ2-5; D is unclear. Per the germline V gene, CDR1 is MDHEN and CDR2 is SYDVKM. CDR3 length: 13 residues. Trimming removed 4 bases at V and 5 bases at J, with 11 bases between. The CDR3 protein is CASSCPDRETQYF. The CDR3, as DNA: TGTGCCAGCAGTTGTCCTGATCGGGAGACCCAGTACTTC. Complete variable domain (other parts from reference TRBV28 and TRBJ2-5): DVKVTQSSRYLVKRTGEKVFLECVQDMDHENMFWYRQDPGLGLRLIYFSYDVKMKEKGDIPEGYSVSREKKERFSLILESASTNQTSMYLCASSCPDRETQYFGPGTRLLVL.

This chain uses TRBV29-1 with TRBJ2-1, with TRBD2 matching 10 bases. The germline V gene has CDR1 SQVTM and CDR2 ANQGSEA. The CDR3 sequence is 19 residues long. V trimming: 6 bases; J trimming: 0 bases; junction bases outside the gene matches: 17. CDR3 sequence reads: CSVIRVVAGGLSSYNEQFF. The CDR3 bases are TGCAGCGTGATAAGGGTAGTAGCGGGAGGCCTGAGCTCCTACAATGAGCAGTTCTTC.

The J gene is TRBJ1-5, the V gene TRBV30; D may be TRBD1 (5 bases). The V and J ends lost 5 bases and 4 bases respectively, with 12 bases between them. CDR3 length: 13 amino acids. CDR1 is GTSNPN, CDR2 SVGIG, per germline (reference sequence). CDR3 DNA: TGTGCCTGGGGCCCGGGACGGAATCAGCCCCAGCATTTT. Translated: CAWGPGRNQPQHF. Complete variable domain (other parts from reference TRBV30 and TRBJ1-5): SQTIHQWPATLVQPVGSPLSLECTVEGTSNPNLYWYRQAAGRGLQLLFYSVGIGQISSEVPQNLSASRPQDRQFILSSKKLLLSDSGFYLCAWGPGRNQPQHFGDGTRLSIL.

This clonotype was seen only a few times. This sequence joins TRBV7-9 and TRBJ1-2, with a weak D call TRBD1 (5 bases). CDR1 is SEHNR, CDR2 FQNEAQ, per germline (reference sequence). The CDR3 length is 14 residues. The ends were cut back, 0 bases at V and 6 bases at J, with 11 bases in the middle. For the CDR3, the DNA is TGTGCCAGCAGCTTAGCGGGCAGGGCCCATGGCTACACCTTC. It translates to CASSLAGRAHGYTF.

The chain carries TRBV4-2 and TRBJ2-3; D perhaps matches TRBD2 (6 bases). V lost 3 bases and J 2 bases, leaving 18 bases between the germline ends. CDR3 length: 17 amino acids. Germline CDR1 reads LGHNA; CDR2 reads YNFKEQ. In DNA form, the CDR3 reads TGTGCCAGCAGCCACACTCTGACTAGGGGAGTCACAGATACGCAGTATTTT. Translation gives CASSHTLTRGVTDTQYF.

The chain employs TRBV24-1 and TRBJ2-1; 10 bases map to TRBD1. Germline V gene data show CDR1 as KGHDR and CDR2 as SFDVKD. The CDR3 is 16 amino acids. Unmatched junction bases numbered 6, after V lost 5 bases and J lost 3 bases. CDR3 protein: CATSGGQGTGYNEQFF. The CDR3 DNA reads TGTGCCACCAGTGGGGGACAGGGGACAGGCTACAATGAGCAGTTCTTC.

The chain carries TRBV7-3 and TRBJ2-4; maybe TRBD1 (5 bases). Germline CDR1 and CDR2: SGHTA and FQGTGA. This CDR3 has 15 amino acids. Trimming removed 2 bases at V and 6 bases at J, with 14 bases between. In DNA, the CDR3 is TGTGCCAGCAGCTTAGTTCCAGGGATCCCAAACATTCAGTACTTC. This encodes CASSLVPGIPNIQYF.

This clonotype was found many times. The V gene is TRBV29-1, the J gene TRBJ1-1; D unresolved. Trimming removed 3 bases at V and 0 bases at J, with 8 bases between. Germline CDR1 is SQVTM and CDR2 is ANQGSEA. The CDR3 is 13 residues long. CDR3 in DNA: TGCAGCGTTGAGGCGGCTATGAACACTGAAGCTTTCTTT. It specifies CSVEAAMNTEAFF.

CDR3 DNA sequence: TGCGCCAGCAGCTTGGACGGATTGAACTATGGCTACACCTTC. This translates into CASSLDGLNYGYTF. The chain has TRBV5-1 and TRBJ1-2; D is undetermined. The germline V and J ends were trimmed by 0 bases and 2 bases, with 8 bases remaining between them. The CDR3 loop spans 14 amino acids. Germline V gene lookup returns CDR1 SGHRS and CDR2 YFSETQ.

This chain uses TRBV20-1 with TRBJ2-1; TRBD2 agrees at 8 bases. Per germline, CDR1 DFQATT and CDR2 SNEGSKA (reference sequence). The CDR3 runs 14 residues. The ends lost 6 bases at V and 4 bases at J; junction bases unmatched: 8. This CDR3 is CSAERSSGYNEQFF. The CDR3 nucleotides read TGCAGTGCCGAGAGGTCTAGCGGGTACAATGAGCAGTTCTTC.

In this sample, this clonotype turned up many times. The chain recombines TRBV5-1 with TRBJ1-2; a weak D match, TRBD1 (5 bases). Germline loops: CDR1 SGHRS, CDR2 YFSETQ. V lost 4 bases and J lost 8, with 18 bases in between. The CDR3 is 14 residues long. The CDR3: CASSPRQGGSGYTF. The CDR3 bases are TGCGCCAGCAGCCCGCGGCAGGGTGGGAGCGGCTACACCTTC.